This TCR beta chain was recorded in a study of blood T cell repertoires in COVID-19. Study details: The United States, Italy and Spain were the sources of the acute and convalescent COVID-19 samples. The cDNA or gDNA used as material had been derived from T cells, B-cell-depleted T cells, or PBMCs.

The germline gives CDR1 SGHTS, CDR2 YDEGEE. Unmatched junction bases numbered 9, after V lost 5 bases and J lost 1 base. This CDR3 is 15 amino acids long. Per the original methods: Estimation of nucleated cell counts was performed using reference gene primer amplification. Produced via immunoSEQ multiplex PCR; TCRdb's table is partial and in-frame only. V, J and clone size are those of that table, while D and trimming were read from the DNA. Here the sample spans about 200,000 clones, about 89% being singletons. Sequenced material: peripheral blood. This TCR derives from a woman aged 40 to 50 with acute or convalescent COVID-19. The rearrangement uses TRBV5-8 and TRBJ2-7; 7 nucleotides line up with TRBD1. The CDR3 nucleotides are TGTGCCAGCAGTCTGGTGAAGGGACAGTCCTACGAGCAGTACGTC. Encoded protein: CASSLVKGQSYEQYV.